The 7 T cell receptor beta chains presented below share a single source sample, sequenced in a study of immune evolution from preneoplasia to lung adenocarcinoma. Data came from immunoSEQ multiplex PCR; TCRdb stores just in-frame clones and leaves some out. The table shows around 41,000 clones, with roughly 80% occurring only once. Sequences were obtained from FFPE invasive lung adenocarcinoma tissue. The receptors shown here come from a person in their sixties with lung adenocarcinoma.

The chain employs TRBV7-2 and TRBJ2-7, with 13 bases matching TRBD2. CDR3 length: 15 residues. The V and J ends lost 5 bases and 7 bases, in that order; junction bases with no gene match: 8. The germline CDR1 and CDR2 sequences are SGHTA and FQGNSA. DNA of the CDR3: TGTGCCAGCAGCCCCCGGACTAGCGGGAGATGGGAGCAGTACTTC. The encoded protein is CASSPRTSGRWEQYF.

The chain joins TRBV10-1 to TRBJ2-2; no definite D call. In germline, CDR1 is WNHNN, CDR2 SYGVQD (reference sequence). The CDR3 contains 14 residues. V was shortened by 5 bases and J by 7 bases, with 14 bases between the two germline ends. DNA of the CDR3: TGCGCCAGCAGTCTATCTCGAGTGAACGGGGAGCTGTTTTTT. It yields the protein CASSLSRVNGELFF.

The V and J genes are TRBV9 and TRBJ2-1; D is tentatively TRBD1 or TRBD2 (5 bases each). Germline CDR1 reads SGDLS; CDR2 reads YYNGEE. The CDR3 extends over 12 amino acids. The V and J ends lost 1 base and 7 bases respectively, with 6 bases between them. The CDR3 spells CASSVWGNEQFF. CDR3 coding DNA: TGTGCCAGCAGCGTATGGGGGAATGAGCAGTTCTTC.

The chain employs TRBV5-8 and TRBJ1-2, with 7 bases that match TRBD1. Germline loops: CDR1 SGHTS, CDR2 YDEGEE. Losses at the gene ends were 2 bases for V and 7 bases for J; bases not matched to a gene: 5. This CDR3 is 13 amino acids long. DNA of the CDR3: TGTGCCAGCAGCTTTGACAGGGTTGGTGGCTACACCTTC. This gives the protein CASSFDRVGGYTF. The complete variable domain, with remaining parts taken from reference TRBV5-8 and TRBJ1-2, reads EAGVTQSPTHLIKTRGQQATLRCSPISGHTSVYWYQQALGLGLQFLLWYDEGEERNRGNFPPRFSGRQFPNYSSELNVNALELEDSALYLCASSFDRVGGYTFGSGTRLTVV.

The rearrangement uses TRBV29-1 and TRBJ2-2; D may be TRBD1 or TRBD2 (5 bases each). The V and J ends lost 5 bases and 0 bases respectively, with 10 bases between them. The germline CDR1 and CDR2 sequences are SQVTM and ANQGSEA. This CDR3 has 14 amino acids. The CDR3 here is CSVTRGPNTGELFF. In nucleotides, the CDR3 is TGCAGCGTTACAAGGGGACCGAACACCGGGGAGCTGTTTTTT.

This clone was counted between two and nine times. Distinct nucleotide sequences in the sample also encode this CDR3. The gene calls are TRBV5-1 and TRBJ2-2, with 13 positions matching TRBD2. CDR1 SGHRS and CDR2 YFSETQ come from the germline V gene. With 3 bases clipped from V and 0 bases from J, the junction kept 2 bases outside the gene matches. CDR3 length: 17 residues. The CDR3 protein is CASSWTSGSPNTGELFF. The CDR3 nucleotides are TGCGCCAGCAGCTGGACTAGCGGGAGCCCGAACACCGGGGAGCTGTTTTTT.

V gene TRBV4-1 combines with J gene TRBJ2-6, with 9 bases aligning to TRBD1. Trimming removed 0 bases from V and 1 base from J; junction bases left unmatched: 10. The CDR3 runs to 20 residues. Germline loops: CDR1 MGHRA, CDR2 YSYEKL. The CDR3 DNA follows: TGCGCCAGCAGCCAAGAGGGGGGAACAGGGGGCGCTTCTGGGGCCAACGTCCTGACTTTC. It codes for CASSQEGGTGGASGANVLTF.